Listed below are T cell receptor beta chains from one sample, sequenced in a study of cytomegalovirus exposure and HLA in healthy donors. Some clones are missing from TCRdb's copy, which holds only in-frame ones; the method was immunoSEQ multiplex PCR. Here the sample spans 160,000 or so clones, 75% to 90% being singletons. Sequences were obtained from PBMCs. Receptors originate from a woman between 18 and 30 years old in good health and CMV-seronegative. The CDR3 runs from the conserved cysteine through the conserved F or W. A D gene is named only where the DNA matches it firmly. Expanded clones are given a class, and other clones once, few, many or no size at all.

D,size,V,J,CDR3,DNA
.,.,TRBV30,TRBJ1-4,CAWSVPGGSEKLFF,TGTGCCTGGAGTGTACCGGGAGGGTCTGAAAAACTGTTTTTT
.,once,TRBV7-2,TRBJ1-2,CASSLWQDSYGYTF,TGTGCCAGCAGCTTATGGCAGGACAGCTATGGCTACACCTTC
.,.,TRBV7-2,TRBJ1-5,CASSSHPGYNQPQHF,TGTGCCAGCAGCTCTCATCCAGGGTATAATCAGCCCCAGCATTTT
.,.,TRBV5-6,TRBJ1-3,CASSNPGAGNTIYF,TGTGCCAGCAGCAATCCAGGGGCTGGAAACACCATATATTTT
.,once,TRBV11-2,TRBJ2-7,CASSLDRGSYEQYF,TGTGCCAGCAGCTTAGATCGAGGGTCCTACGAGCAGTACTTC
.,.,TRBV5-1,TRBJ1-2,CASSSYRENNYGYTF,TGCGCCAGCAGCTCCTACAGGGAAAATAACTATGGCTACACCTTC
TRBD1,.,TRBV28,TRBJ1-2,CASSFTAKTTGGRGHNYGYTF,TGTGCCAGCAGTTTCACCGCAAAAACCACAGGGGGCAGGGGGCACAACTATGGCTACACCTTC
.,.,TRBV7-9,TRBJ1-5,CASSLNRDLGDVGQPQHF,TGTGCCAGCAGCCTAAACAGGGATCTGGGGGACGTTGGGCAGCCCCAGCATTTT
.,.,TRBV10-1,TRBJ2-3,CASSEITGSTDTQYF,TGCGCCAGCAGTGAGATTACAGGGAGCACAGATACGCAGTATTTT
TRBD1,.,TRBV7-3,TRBJ1-1,CASSSTGGGTEAFF,TGTGCCAGCAGCTCGACAGGGGGCGGCACTGAAGCTTTCTTT
.,once,TRBV11-2,TRBJ1-1,CASRKRTGEMNTEAFF,TGTGCCAGCAGGAAACGTACGGGGGAGATGAACACTGAAGCTTTCTTT
TRBD1,.,TRBV11-2,TRBJ2-1,CASSSDRGLYNEQFF,TGTGCCAGCAGCTCTGACAGGGGACTCTACAATGAGCAGTTCTTC
.,few,TRBV18,TRBJ1-2,CASSPTGDYGYTF,TGTGCCAGCTCTCCTACGGGGGACTATGGCTACACCTTC
TRBD2,.,TRBV5-1,TRBJ2-3,CASRVRDYTDTQYF,TGCGCCAGCAGAGTCCGGGACTACACAGATACGCAGTATTTT
.,once,TRBV28,TRBJ1-4,CASSSTYVNEKLFF,TGTGCCAGCAGTTCTACTTACGTTAATGAAAAACTGTTTTTT
TRBD2,.,TRBV5-1,TRBJ2-1,CASSLWFLAGGTSYNEQFF,TGCGCCAGCAGCTTGTGGTTCCTAGCGGGAGGCACCTCCTACAATGAGCAGTTCTTC
.,.,TRBV30,TRBJ1-1,CAWWGDTEAFF,TGTGCCTGGTGGGGGGACACTGAAGCTTTCTTT
.,.,TRBV5-4,TRBJ1-2,CASSLGPGLSNYGYTF,TGTGCCAGCAGCTTGGGTCCGGGGTTATCTAACTATGGCTACACCTTC
TRBD1,.,TRBV6-7,TRBJ1-5,CASFDRDRGTNPQHF,TGTGCCAGCTTTGATCGGGACAGGGGCACCAACCCCCAGCATTTT
TRBD1,.,TRBV2,TRBJ1-2,CASRQGQGIEYGYTF,TGTGCCAGCCGTCAGGGACAGGGGATTGAGTATGGCTACACCTTC
TRBD1,.,TRBV19,TRBJ2-2,CASMTGGAGSGELFF,TGTGCCAGTATGACAGGGGGCGCCGGGAGCGGGGAGCTGTTTTTT
TRBD1,.,TRBV7-2,TRBJ1-4,CASSLTTGDNEKLFF,TGTGCCAGCAGCTTAACGACAGGGGATAATGAAAAACTGTTTTTT
.,.,TRBV2,TRBJ1-1,CASTIQNTEAFF,TGTGCCAGCACTATTCAGAACACTGAAGCTTTCTTT
.,.,TRBV6-6,TRBJ2-5,CASRKGGGSHGETQYF,TGTGCCAGCAGAAAAGGGGGGGGAAGTCATGGGGAGACCCAGTACTTC
.,.,TRBV6-1,TRBJ1-6,CASGGTGVDNSPLHF,TGTGCCAGCGGGGGGACGGGGGTCGATAATTCACCCCTCCACTTT
.,.,TRBV28,TRBJ1-5,CASSLPPEPQHF,TGTGCCAGCAGCTTACCCCCTGAGCCCCAGCATTTT
TRBD2,.,TRBV6-4,TRBJ2-5,CASSVSGGPRETQYF,TGTGCCAGCAGTGTAAGCGGGGGGCCCCGTGAGACCCAGTACTTC
TRBD1,.,TRBV6-1,TRBJ1-2,CASETGASYGYTF,TGTGCCAGCGAGACAGGGGCTAGCTATGGCTACACCTTC
.,.,TRBV4-1,TRBJ1-1,CASSHQDGRGTGEAFF,TGCGCCAGCAGCCATCAAGATGGGAGGGGGACGGGTGAAGCTTTCTTT
TRBD1,.,TRBV10-3,TRBJ2-1,CAISPDRDYNEQFF,TGTGCCATCAGCCCGGACAGGGACTACAATGAGCAGTTCTTC
.,.,TRBV21-1,TRBJ2-7,CASSARSYEQYF,TGTGCCAGCAGCGCCCGGTCATACGAGCAGTACTTC
.,.,TRBV28,TRBJ1-1,CASSLRRVGAFF,TGTGCCAGCAGTTTGCGCAGGGTAGGGGCTTTCTTT
.,few,TRBV5-6,TRBJ1-1,CASSLGSGYTEAFF,TGTGCCAGCAGCTTGGGATCAGGGTACACTGAAGCTTTCTTT
.,once,TRBV30,TRBJ1-1,CAWSVVKRAFF,TGTGCCTGGAGTGTAGTCAAGAGGGCTTTCTTT
TRBD2,.,TRBV7-9,TRBJ2-5,CASSLGQLAGNQETQYF,TGTGCCAGCAGCTTGGGGCAACTAGCGGGCAACCAAGAGACCCAGTACTTC